This TCR beta chain appears in the sequencing data of a study of beta chain features in type 1 diabetes (dated by TCRdb to the late 2010s). For the wider study: Patients and healthy donors did not differ in mean age, gender distribution, total cell number or subset yield. The study compared TCRB repertoires of sorted circulating CD4+ T cell subsets between recently diagnosed type 1 diabetes patients and matched healthy donors. Regulatory and stem cell-like memory subsets were obtained from only 8 patients and about 8 healthy donors, while naive and central memory subsets were obtained from all 30 or so donors. Across all samples, around 99 million sorted cells were examined, and cell number per subset correlated strongly with RNA yield.

Study-wide findings and limitations: At VDJ recombination sites, patients with type 1 diabetes made fewer insertions and deleted more nucleotides, a pattern implying thymic rearrangement abnormalities. HLA sub-analyses involved small numbers of individuals, so any influence of HLA type on TCRB rearrangement remained unresolved. Naive, central memory and regulatory TCRB repertoires appeared to be more alike among patients than among healthy donors. A moderate but significant shortening of TCRB CDR3 length was observed in type 1 diabetes patients in all four CD4+ subsets. PCR might favor shorter templates, but patient and control samples were amplified and corrected together, so any skew would affect both groups equally. Because cDNA was sequenced instead of genomic DNA, highly expressing activated cells could be over-represented, though the groups showed no difference in activation or CD3 levels.

This clone has a handful of counts. This receptor's antigen is unknown. Per-nucleotide qualities are absent, and no much larger clonotype sits a single base away. Each donor gave one peripheral blood draw, roughly 110 mL on average, collected into heparinised tubes. A BD FACSAria II and a panel including CD45RO, CCR7, CD25, CD127, CD95 and CD27 were used to sort naive, central memory, regulatory and stem cell-like memory CD4+ T cells. Every sorted population had a purity above 95%. PBMCs were separated immediately by Lymphoprep density gradient centrifugation and were stained directly, without being cultured. So that batch effects would be minimized, each experiment stained and sorted samples in pairs, pairing one healthy donor with one patient. The entire isolated RNA was reverse transcribed using the High Capacity cDNA Reverse Transcription Kit, and thus expressed TCRB transcripts were sequenced. Deep immunoSEQ sequencing was applied to naive, central memory and regulatory T cell samples, giving an average of approximately 4 million total reads per sample. Sorted cells were lysed in RLT buffer, and RNA was extracted using DNase-treated RNeasy Micro or Mini kits according to cell number. Each cell subset was processed separately to prevent cross-contamination, with patient and healthy donor samples processed together. TCRB sequences were amplified from cDNA with the immunoSEQ multiplex PCR, producing 87-bp fragments spanning the CDR3 region. Sequencing of the amplicons was done on the Illumina HiSeq platform. The study's own analysis went as follows. PCR bias was corrected computationally using synthetic template baselines, and reads within Hamming distance 2 were collapsed, with unmergeable singletons discarded. By aligning reads against IMGT, V, D and J genes, CDR3 length, and insertions or deletions at six rearrangement sites were assigned. Within each subset, clonotype counts were normalized to sorted cell number, and only after that were true diversity and Gini coefficients computed with the tcR R package. The overlap coefficient, calculated on TCRB nucleotide sequences, was used to measure repertoire sharing. As a proxy for the pre-selection repertoire, out-of-frame TCRB sequences from naive cells were analyzed. This immuneACCESS table, as held by TCRdb, lists in-frame sequences with V and J called but not all clones. Of the missing ones, under half trace to an unresolved V gene in checked studies; the others have no known cause. V and J calls and clone size are as listed in that table; D and trimming were resolved from the DNA. In all, the sample holds under 250,000 clones, and roughly an eighth of those were seen once. Together, the top ten hold about 0.027% of the sample.

Trimming removed 4 bases from V and 6 bases from J; the gene matches leave 7 bases unexplained. Via the germline V gene, CDR1 is SGHRS and CDR2 YFSETQ. The CDR3 sequence holds 15 residues, the cysteine and phenylalanine included. The retained sequence is limited to the CDR3, 45 bases, with the frame set at the first base. The rearrangement combines TRBV5-1 with TRBJ2-1, with TRBD1 identical over 10 junction bases. The sequence was obtained from a woman aged 40 to 55 in good health. The sequenced material came from naive CD4+ T cells from blood. The cell subset or site label corresponds to: true naive CD4+ T cells. Here the CDR3 is given as CASSHKTGGTNEQFF. The DNA reads as follows: TGCGCCAGCAGCCACAAGACAGGGGGCACCAATGAGCAGTTCTTC.